The rows below give T cell receptor beta chains drawn from one sample of a study of blood T cell repertoires in COVID-19. Libraries were prepared by immunoSEQ multiplex PCR; TCRdb keeps only in-frame clonotypes and omits some of them. The sample consists of roughly 73,000 clones, about 88% of them appearing once. The sequenced sample was peripheral blood. These receptors all stem from a human donor in a cohort sampled during active COVID-19. Each CDR3 is given with its conserved first and last residue. A D gene is named only where the DNA matches it firmly. Size values are once, few and many counts, or a class for expanded clones, and some rows have none.

cdr3_nt cdr3_aa d_call clone_size j_call v_call
TGCGCCAGAAGGACAGACTACGAGCAGTACTTC CARRTDYEQYF - - TRBJ2-7 TRBV23-1
TGCGCCAGCAGCCCCCGGGAGGTGATGGACAATGAGCAGTTCTTC CASSPREVMDNEQFF TRBD2 - TRBJ2-1 TRBV4-1
TGTGCCAGCAGCTCGGAAGGGGTGTCTGGCTACGAGCAGTACTTC CASSSEGVSGYEQYF - - TRBJ2-7 TRBV28
TGTGCCAGCAGTGAAGCTGTGGGCCATGAGCAGTTCTTC CASSEAVGHEQFF - - TRBJ2-1 TRBV6-1
TGTGCCAGCAGTTACCGAGGACTAGCGGGAGGGCCCTGGGAGACCCAGTACTTC CASSYRGLAGGPWETQYF TRBD2 - TRBJ2-5 TRBV6-2/TRBV6-3
TGTGCCAGCAGCTTTTCGGCAGGGAGAAACACCATATATTTT CASSFSAGRNTIYF - - TRBJ1-3 TRBV7-9
TGTGCCAGCAGCGTAGGGACAGGTTACACCGGGGAGCTGTTTTTT CASSVGTGYTGELFF TRBD1 - TRBJ2-2 TRBV9
TGTGCCAGCACTAGCGGGAGGGATGGAGATACGCAGTATTTT CASTSGRDGDTQYF TRBD2 - TRBJ2-3 TRBV6-4
TGTGCCTGGGCGAGACGGGAGAAGGAGACCCAGTACTTC CAWARREKETQYF - - TRBJ2-5 TRBV30
TGTGCCAGCAGTCTGGGGGGAGAGCAGTACTTC CASSLGGEQYF - - TRBJ2-7 TRBV6-5
TGTGCCAGCAGCTTAGGAGCGGGAGGGCCCCTGTCCTACGAGCAGTACTTC CASSLGAGGPLSYEQYF TRBD2 - TRBJ2-7 TRBV7-6
TGTGCCAGCAGTTTCGGGGAGGGAGCTTTCTTT CASSFGEGAFF - - TRBJ1-1 TRBV12-3/TRBV12-4
TGTGCCAGCAGTGAATCTGGCGGGGAGGGCAGAGAGACCCAGTACTTC CASSESGGEGRETQYF TRBD2 - TRBJ2-5 TRBV6-1
TGTGCCAGCTCACCACCCAGTCGATCCTACGAGCAGTACTTC CASSPPSRSYEQYF - - TRBJ2-7 TRBV18
TGTGCCAGCAGCCCCACTCTGGATACGCAGTATTTT CASSPTLDTQYF - few TRBJ2-3 TRBV7-9
TGTGCCACCAGTGATTCTGCAGGGTTTGGAGTCAATCAGCCCCAGCATTTT CATSDSAGFGVNQPQHF - - TRBJ1-5 TRBV24-1
TGTGCCAGCAGAAATAGGGGGCCGACCACAGATACGCAGTATTTT CASRNRGPTTDTQYF TRBD1 - TRBJ2-3 TRBV5-4
TGTGCCAGCAGCTCCACTGCTAACTATGGCTACACCTTC CASSSTANYGYTF - - TRBJ1-2 TRBV2
TGTGCCAGCACCAATAGCGGGGGCGCCTACAATGAGCAGTTCTTC CASTNSGGAYNEQFF TRBD2 once TRBJ2-1 TRBV7-3
TGTGCCTCGGGGAGGAACAATCAGCCCCAGCATTTT CASGRNNQPQHF - - TRBJ1-5 TRBV2
TGCGCCAGCAGCCTGGACAGGGGGCGAAGCACTGAAGCTTTCTTT CASSLDRGRSTEAFF TRBD1 - TRBJ1-1 TRBV5-1
TGTGCCAGCAGCTATTCTTGGGACAGGCGTAACTACGAGCAGTACTTC CASSYSWDRRNYEQYF TRBD1 - TRBJ2-7 TRBV28
TGTGCCAGTAGTATAAGCAGGGAGGGGACAGATACGCAGTATTTT CASSISREGTDTQYF TRBD2 - TRBJ2-3 TRBV19
TGTGCCAGCAGCCACCTCAATCAGCCCCAGCATTTT CASSHLNQPQHF - - TRBJ1-5 TRBV14
TGTGCCAGCAGTGAAATGAGACTAGCGGGGCGCACAGATACGCAGTATTTT CASSEMRLAGRTDTQYF TRBD2 - TRBJ2-3 TRBV6-1
TGTGCCAGTAGTTTGGGACAGGGGCTCTCTGAAGCTTTCTTT CASSLGQGLSEAFF TRBD1 - TRBJ1-1 TRBV19
TGTGCCAGCAGCCAAATGGGCGAATGGGTAAATGAGCAGTTCTTC CASSQMGEWVNEQFF - - TRBJ2-1 TRBV3-1/TRBV3-2
TGTGCCAGCAGCCTGACGGGAACCGAGCGGGATACGCAGTATTTT CASSLTGTERDTQYF - once TRBJ2-3 TRBV9
TGTGCCAGCAGTTCGGATAGCGGGAGTCCCTACAATGAGCAGTTCTTC CASSSDSGSPYNEQFF TRBD2 - TRBJ2-1 TRBV6-5
TGTGCCAGCAGCTTAGCGAACCCACAGCAAGACCACGAGCAGTACTTC CASSLANPQQDHEQYF - - TRBJ2-7 TRBV7-2